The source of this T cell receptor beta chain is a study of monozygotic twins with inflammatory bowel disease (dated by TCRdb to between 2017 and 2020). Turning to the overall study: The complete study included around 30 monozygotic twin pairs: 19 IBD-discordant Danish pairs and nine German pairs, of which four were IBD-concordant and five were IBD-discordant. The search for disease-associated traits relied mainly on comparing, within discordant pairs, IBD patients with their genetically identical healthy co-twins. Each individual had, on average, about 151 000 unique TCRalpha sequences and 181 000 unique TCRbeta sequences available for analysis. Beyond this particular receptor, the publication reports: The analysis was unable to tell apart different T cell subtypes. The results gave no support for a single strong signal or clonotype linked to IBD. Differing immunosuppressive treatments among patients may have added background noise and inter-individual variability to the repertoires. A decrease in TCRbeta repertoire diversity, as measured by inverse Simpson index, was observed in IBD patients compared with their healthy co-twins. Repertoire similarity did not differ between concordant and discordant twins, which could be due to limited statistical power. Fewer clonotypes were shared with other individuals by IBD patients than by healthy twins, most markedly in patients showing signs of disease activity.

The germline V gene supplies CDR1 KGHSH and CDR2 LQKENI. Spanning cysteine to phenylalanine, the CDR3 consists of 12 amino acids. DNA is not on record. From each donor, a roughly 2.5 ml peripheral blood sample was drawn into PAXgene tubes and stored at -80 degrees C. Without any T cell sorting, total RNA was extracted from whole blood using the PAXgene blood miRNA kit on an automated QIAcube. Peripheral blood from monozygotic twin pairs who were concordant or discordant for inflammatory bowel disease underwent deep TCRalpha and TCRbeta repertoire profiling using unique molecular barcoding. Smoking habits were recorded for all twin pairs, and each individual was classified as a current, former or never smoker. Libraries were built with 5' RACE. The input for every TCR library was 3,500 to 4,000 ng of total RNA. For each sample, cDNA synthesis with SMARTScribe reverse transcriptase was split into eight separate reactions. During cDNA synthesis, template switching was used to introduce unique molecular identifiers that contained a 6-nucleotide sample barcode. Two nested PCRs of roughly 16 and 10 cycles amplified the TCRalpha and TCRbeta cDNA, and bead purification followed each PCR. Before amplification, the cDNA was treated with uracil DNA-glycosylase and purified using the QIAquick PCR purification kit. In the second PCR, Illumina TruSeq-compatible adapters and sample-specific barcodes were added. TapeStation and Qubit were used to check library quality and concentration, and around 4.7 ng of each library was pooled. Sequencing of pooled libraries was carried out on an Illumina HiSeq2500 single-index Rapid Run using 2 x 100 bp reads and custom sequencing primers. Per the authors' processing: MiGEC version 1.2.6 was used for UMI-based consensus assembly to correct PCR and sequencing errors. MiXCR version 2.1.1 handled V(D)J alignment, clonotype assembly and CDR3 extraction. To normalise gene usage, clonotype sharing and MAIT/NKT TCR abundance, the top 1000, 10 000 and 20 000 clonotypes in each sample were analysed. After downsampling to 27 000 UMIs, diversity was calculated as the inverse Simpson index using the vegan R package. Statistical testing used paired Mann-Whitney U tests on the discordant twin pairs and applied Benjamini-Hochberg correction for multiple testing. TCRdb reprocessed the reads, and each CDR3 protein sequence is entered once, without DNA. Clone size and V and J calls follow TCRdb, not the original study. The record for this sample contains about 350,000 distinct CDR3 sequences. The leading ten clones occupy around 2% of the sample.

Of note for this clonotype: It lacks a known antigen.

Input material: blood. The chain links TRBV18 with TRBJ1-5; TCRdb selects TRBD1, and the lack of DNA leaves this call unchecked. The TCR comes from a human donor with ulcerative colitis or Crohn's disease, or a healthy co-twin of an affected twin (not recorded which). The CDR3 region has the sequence CASSPSPGPQHF.